The 17 T cell receptor beta chains below come from one sample, sequenced in a study of blood T cell repertoires in COVID-19. Profiled with immunoSEQ multiplex PCR; TCRdb holds only in-frame clones, not every one. The data show about 230,000 clones, nearly 90% seen once. Sequenced material: peripheral blood. Source of these receptors: a young woman who had recovered from COVID-19.

The chain links TRBV7-2 to TRBJ1-4, with TRBD1 matching 9 bases. Germline V gene lookup returns CDR1 SGHTA and CDR2 FQGNSA. This CDR3 comprises 16 residues. V dropped 1 base and J dropped 10; count of bases not matched to a gene: 10. CDR3 nucleotide sequence: TGTGCCAGCAGCTTAGGTACAGGGGGCCCCGGGGTAAAACTGTTTTTT. Translating gives CASSLGTGGPGVKLFF.

The rearrangement uses TRBV19 and TRBJ2-7; perhaps TRBD2 as D (7 bases). Germline lookup yields CDR1 LNHDA and CDR2 SQIVND (reference sequence). Trimming pared 4 bases from V and 3 bases from J, leaving 13 bases between. This CDR3 comprises 14 residues. The CDR3, as DNA: TGTGCCAGTAGTAGGTACAGGGAGGGCTACGAGCAGTACTTC. Translated: CASSRYREGYEQYF.

The rearrangement joins TRBV4-3 to TRBJ2-1, with D perhaps TRBD2 (5 bases). Between the trimmed V and J ends, which lost 2 bases and 9 bases, there was a span of 17 bases. CDR1 and CDR2 (germline): LGHNA, YSLEER. This CDR3 has 15 amino acids. The CDR3 bases are TGCGCCAGCAGCCAATACGAGGGAGACCCCGGTGAGCAGTTCTTC. Translation: CASSQYEGDPGEQFF.

This clone has a single count. The rearrangement joins TRBV29-1 to TRBJ1-6, with 7 bases that match TRBD1. V was clipped by 1 base and J by 1 base; unmatched bases: 4. Germline CDR1 reads SQVTM; CDR2 reads ANQGSEA. The CDR3 runs to 16 residues. DNA for the CDR3: TGCAGCGTTGAAGGGACAGGCAGTTCCTATAATTCACCCCTCCACTTT. Amino acid sequence: CSVEGTGSSYNSPLHF.

The V gene is TRBV30, the J gene TRBJ2-3; 8 positions agree with TRBD2. The germline V gene encodes CDR1 GTSNPN and CDR2 SVGIG (reference sequence). Losses at the gene ends were 0 bases for V and 5 bases for J; bases not matched to a gene: 7. There are 15 residues in the CDR3. The CDR3 is CAWSVGAGVEDTQYF. In DNA, the CDR3 is TGTGCCTGGAGTGTAGGAGCGGGAGTGGAAGATACGCAGTATTTT.

The chain employs TRBV7-3 and TRBJ2-1; 13 bases line up with TRBD2. V dropped 5 bases and J dropped 1; count of bases not matched to a gene: 11. The CDR3 is 19 residues long. CDR1 and CDR2 (germline): SGHTA, FQGTGA. CDR3 in DNA: TGTGCCAGCAGCCCCTACGGGACTAGCGGGAACCCTTCCTACAATGAGCAGTTCTTC. Residues: CASSPYGTSGNPSYNEQFF.

The genes are TRBV9 and TRBJ1-3, with D perhaps TRBD1 (6 bases). The CDR3 is 15 residues long. Germline V lookup: CDR1 SGDLS, CDR2 YYNGEE. The ends were cut back, 3 bases at V and 3 bases at J, with 13 bases in the middle. The CDR3 nucleotides read TGTGCCAGCAGCGCCCCTCAGGGGCTTGGAAACACCATATATTTT. It specifies CASSAPQGLGNTIYF. Looking up the rest from reference TRBV9 and TRBJ1-3 gives the full variable domain: DSGVTQTPKHLITATGQRVTLRCSPRSGDLSVYWYQQSLDQGLQFLIQYYNGEERAKGNILERFSAQQFPDLHSELNLSSLELGDSALYFCASSAPQGLGNTIYFGEGSWLTVV.

The chain has TRBV4-1 and TRBJ2-2; D might be TRBD1 (6 bases). Trimming left V 2 bases short and J 7 bases short, with 8 bases between. The CDR3 runs to 13 residues. Germline values: CDR1 MGHRA, CDR2 YSYEKL. This CDR3 is CASSQNRDGELFF. The CDR3 coding sequence is TGCGCCAGCAGCCAAAACAGGGACGGGGAGCTGTTTTTT.

The chain employs TRBV9 and TRBJ1-1; a possible D gene is TRBD1 (5 bases). The CDR3 covers 14 residues. V gave up 3 bases and J gave up 2 bases, with 11 bases separating them. Germline lookup yields CDR1 SGDLS and CDR2 YYNGEE. The CDR3 sequence is CASSAGWGNTEAFF. CDR3 nucleotide sequence: TGTGCCAGCAGCGCCGGCTGGGGCAACACTGAAGCTTTCTTT.

In this sample, this clone turned up a few times. The chain links TRBV7-9 to TRBJ2-3, with D maybe TRBD2 (5 bases). Germline CDR1 is SEHNR and CDR2 is FQNEAQ (reference sequence). The CDR3 has 16 amino acids. Trimming took 5 bases from V and 1 from J, leaving 16 bases between them. CDR3 in amino acids: CASSPSKRTGTDTQYF. The CDR3 nucleotides read TGTGCCAGCAGCCCTAGCAAAAGGACCGGCACAGATACGCAGTATTTT.

This chain joins TRBV29-1 and TRBJ1-3, with a tentative D call TRBD1 (5 bases). CDR3 size: 17 residues. Looked up from germline, CDR1 is SQVTM and CDR2 is ANQGSEA. The germline V and J ends were trimmed by 1 base and 3 bases, with 19 bases remaining between them. The CDR3 sequence is CSVEVGAGFRRGNTIYF. CDR3 DNA: TGCAGCGTTGAAGTAGGGGCGGGATTTAGGCGTGGAAACACCATATATTTT.

The rearrangement uses TRBV25-1 and TRBJ1-4, with no clear D. The CDR3 is 15 residues long. Germline values: CDR1 MGHDK, CDR2 SYGVNS. V lost 2 bases and J lost 7, with 14 bases in between. The CDR3 protein is CASSEGDRLSEKLFF. Written as DNA, the CDR3 is TGTGCCAGCAGTGAAGGAGATCGTCTTAGTGAAAAACTGTTTTTT.

The chain carries TRBV25-1 and TRBJ2-5, with D maybe TRBD1 (5 bases). Deletions cut 3 bases from V and 1 base from J, with 6 bases between. The CDR3 is 13 residues long. Germline assignment: CDR1 MGHDK and CDR2 SYGVNS. CDR3 sequence (DNA): TGTGCCAGCAGTGATAGGGGCCAAGAGACCCAGTACTTC. This codes for CASSDRGQETQYF.

The rearrangement joins TRBV13 to TRBJ1-3; 7 positions agree with TRBD1. The CDR3 extends over 17 amino acids. V lost 3 bases to trimming and J lost 1 base; unmatched junction nucleotides: 9. The germline gives CDR1 PRHDT, CDR2 FYEKMQ (reference sequence). The CDR3 sequence: CASSLGQLYFSGNTIYF. CDR3 sequence (DNA): TGTGCCAGCAGCTTGGGACAGCTCTATTTTTCTGGAAACACCATATATTTT.

This rearrangement joins TRBV5-4 to TRBJ2-1; TRBD2 matches at 7 bases. V was pared by 2 bases and J by 6 bases, with 5 bases of the junction left unmatched. The germline V gene encodes CDR1 SGHNT and CDR2 YYREEE (reference sequence). CDR3 length: 14 amino acids. The CDR3: CASSFVGGVNEQFF. For the CDR3, the DNA is TGTGCCAGCAGCTTCGTGGGAGGGGTCAATGAGCAGTTCTTC. The variable domain in full, with the rest retrieved from reference TRBV5-4 and TRBJ2-1, is ETGVTQSPTHLIKTRGQQVTLRCSSQSGHNTVSWYQQALGQGPQFIFQYYREEENGRGNFPPRFSGLQFPNYSSELNVNALELDDSALYLCASSFVGGVNEQFFGPGTRLTVL.

The V and J genes are TRBV19 and TRBJ1-1; 9 bases agree with TRBD1. The CDR3 sequence is 15 residues long. CDR1 and CDR2 from the germline V gene are LNHDA and SQIVND (reference sequence). J lost 6 bases, V lost 5 bases, and 10 bases had no gene match. CDR3 amino acids: CASSPRTGVGAEAFF. In DNA form, the CDR3 reads TGTGCCAGTAGTCCCCGGACAGGGGTCGGGGCTGAAGCTTTCTTT.

The chain is built from TRBV30 and TRBJ1-3; 7 bases align to TRBD1. Trimming removed 2 bases from V and 4 bases from J; junction bases left unmatched: 5. The CDR3 extends over 14 amino acids. Germline loops: CDR1 GTSNPN, CDR2 SVGIG (reference sequence). CDR3 nucleotides: TGTGCCTGGAGTTTTGGGACAGCGGGAAACACCATATATTTT. Amino acids: CAWSFGTAGNTIYF.